The entry below gives a single TCR beta chain sequence along with its context. Its cognate antigen is unknown. This sample stems from a study of shared clonotypes between healthy human individuals. Study-wide findings and caveats: Few donors limited the genetic and exposure-history diversity represented. Clonotype sharing among donors likely depends on sequencing depth. In this cohort, only blood was sampled, and tissue repertoires likely differ.

The CDR3 covers 12 residues. CDR1 and CDR2 from the germline V gene are MGHDK and SYGVNS. Trimming took 8 bases from V and 3 from J, leaving 10 bases between them. Cells designated naive CD8 were CD45RO-negative and were positively selected for CCR7, with terminally differentiated effector memory CD45RA+ cells excluded. The protocol was immunoSEQ multiplex PCR, while the TCRdb copy is restricted to in-frame clones and leaves out a portion. The data contain around 1.9 million clones, 85% to 95% of them singletons. The source of this sequence is a man between 18 and 29 years old in good health. Some clones in this sample may be carry-over from other donors' samples. The chain combines TRBV25-1 with TRBJ2-5, with TRBD1 as a possible D gene (6 bases). Sequences were obtained from naive CD8+ T cells from PBMCs. The CDR3 region has the DNA TGTGCCAGCGGAGCAGGGGAAGAGACCCAGTACTTC. The encoded protein is CASGAGEETQYF. Full variable domain (remainder filled in from reference TRBV25-1 and TRBJ2-5): EADIYQTPRYLVIGTGKKITLECSQTMGHDKMYWYQQDPGMELHLIHYSYGVNSTEKGDLSSESTVSRIRTEHFPLTLESARPSHTSQYLCASGAGEETQYFGPGTRLLVL.